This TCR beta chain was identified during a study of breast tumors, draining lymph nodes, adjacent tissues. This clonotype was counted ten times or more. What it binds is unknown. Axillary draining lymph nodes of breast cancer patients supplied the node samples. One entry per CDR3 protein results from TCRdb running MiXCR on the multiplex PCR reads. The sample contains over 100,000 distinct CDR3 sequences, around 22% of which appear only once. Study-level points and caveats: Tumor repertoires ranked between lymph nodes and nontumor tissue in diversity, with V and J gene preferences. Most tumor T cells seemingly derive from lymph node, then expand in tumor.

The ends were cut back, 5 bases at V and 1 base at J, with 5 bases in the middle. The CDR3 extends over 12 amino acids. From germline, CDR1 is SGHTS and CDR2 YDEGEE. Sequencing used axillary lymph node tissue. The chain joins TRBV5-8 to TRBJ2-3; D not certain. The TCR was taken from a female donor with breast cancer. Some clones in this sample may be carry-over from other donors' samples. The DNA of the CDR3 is TGTGCCAGCAGTCCCGGCACAGATACGCAGTATTTT. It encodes CASSPGTDTQYF.